Following are 13 T cell receptor beta chains from one sample sequenced in a study of blood T cell repertoires in COVID-19. Generated by immunoSEQ multiplex PCR, the TCRdb table keeps only in-frame clones and is missing some. Of over 90,000 clones listed, about 89% are singletons. The sequenced sample was peripheral blood. The receptor source for this set is a human donor in a cohort sampled during active COVID-19.

The J gene is TRBJ2-5, the V gene TRBV29-1, with D maybe TRBD2 (5 bases). Trimming took 4 bases from V and 1 from J, leaving 22 bases between them. This CDR3 spans 17 amino acids. Germline-derived CDR1 and CDR2 are SQVTM and ANQGSEA. CDR3 DNA: TGCAGCGTTGGTTGGTTAGATCGAGGAGGCTTCCAAGAGACCCAGTACTTC. It codes for CSVGWLDRGGFQETQYF.

As regards this clone: One end of the junction fails to match germline, which may point to a read error. This rearrangement joins TRBV6-1 to TRBJ2-7, with 11 bases lining up with TRBD1. Germline V gene data show CDR1 as MNHNS and CDR2 as SASEGT. The CDR3 length is 14 residues. CDR3 sequence (DNA): TGTGCCAGCAGGGAAGGGACAGGGGGTTACGAGCAGTACTTC. Translated, it gives CASREGTGGYEQYF.

The chain has TRBV11-3 and TRBJ2-5, with D perhaps TRBD2 (5 bases). This CDR3 has 18 residues. The ends were cut back, 4 bases at V and 4 bases at J, with 25 bases in the middle. Germline CDR1 reads SGHNT; CDR2 reads YENEEA. Written as DNA, the CDR3 is TGTGCCAGCAGCTCGACAACCGAAACCCCGGGGTCACGAGAGACCCAGTACTTC. Protein product: CASSSTTETPGSRETQYF. The whole variable domain, remainder taken from reference TRBV11-3 and TRBJ2-5, is EAGVVQSPRYKIIEKKQPVAFWCNPISGHNTLYWYLQNLGQGPELLIRYENEEAVDDSQLPKDRFSAERLKGVDSTLKIQPAELGDSAVYLCASSSTTETPGSRETQYFGPGTRLLVL.

J is TRBJ2-7 and V is TRBV10-3, with TRBD1 matching 7 bases. The junction had 4 bases not matched to a gene; V was cut back by 1 base and J by 4 bases. Germline assignment: CDR1 ENHRY and CDR2 SYGVKD. The CDR3 runs 14 residues. The CDR3: CAISEYGTAYEQYF. The CDR3 region has the DNA TGTGCCATCAGTGAGTACGGGACAGCTTACGAGCAGTACTTC.

This clone appeared a single time. V is TRBV28 and J is TRBJ1-6, with 7 bases fitting TRBD1. Germline-derived CDR1 and CDR2 are MDHEN and SYDVKM. V gave up 6 bases and J gave up 9 bases; unmatched junction bases: 5. This CDR3 has 13 amino acids. The CDR3 protein is CASSGTEFSPLHF. The DNA for the CDR3 is TGTGCCAGCAGCGGGACAGAATTTTCACCCCTCCACTTT.

This chain links TRBV7-9 with TRBJ2-2; TRBD2 is a possible D gene (6 bases). The V gene's germline CDR1 is SEHNR and CDR2 FQNEAQ (reference sequence). This CDR3 is 15 amino acids long. Deletions cut 7 bases from V and 8 bases from J, with 20 bases between. The CDR3 sequence is CASIPGRPLRGELFF. The CDR3 DNA sequence: TGTGCCAGCATCCCCGGGAGACCTCTCAGGGGGGAGCTGTTTTTT. Looking up the rest from reference TRBV7-9 and TRBJ2-2 gives the full variable domain: DTGVSQNPRHKITKRGQNVTFRCDPISEHNRLYWYRQTLGQGPEFLTYFQNEAQLEKSRLLSDRFSAERPKGSFSTLEIQRTEQGDSAMYLCASIPGRPLRGELFFGEGSRLTVL.

The chain couples TRBV27 to TRBJ1-6; possible D gene TRBD1, 6 bases. The V gene's germline CDR1 is MNHEY and CDR2 SMNVEV (reference sequence). Trimming took off 0 bases at V and 12 bases at J, with 6 bases between the two ends. The CDR3 covers 12 residues. CDR3 bases: TGTGCCAGCAGTTTATCAGGGGGACCCCTCCACTTT. Translated, it gives CASSLSGGPLHF.

The chain employs TRBV10-2 and TRBJ2-7; 8 nucleotides agree with TRBD1. With V trimmed by 6 bases and J by 4 bases, 2 bases remained unmatched. The CDR3 has 12 amino acids. Germline V gene sequence: CDR1 WSHSY, CDR2 SAAADI. Here the CDR3 DNA reads TGCGCCAGCAGGGACAGGGATTACGAGCAGTACTTC. Its translation: CASRDRDYEQYF.

The chain combines TRBV6-5 with TRBJ2-2; 12 nucleotides agree with TRBD2. Germline V gene lookup returns CDR1 MNHEY and CDR2 SVGAGI. V trimming: 6 bases; J trimming: 4 bases; junction bases outside the gene matches: 0. The CDR3 has 14 residues. The CDR3 DNA sequence: TGTGCCAGCAGACTAGCGGGGGGCACCGGGGAGCTGTTTTTT. This encodes CASRLAGGTGELFF.

The chain recombines TRBV7-2 with TRBJ2-1; 7 nucleotides line up with TRBD2. The CDR3 has 17 amino acids. J gave up 7 bases and V 0 bases, and 12 bases lay outside the gene matches. The V gene's germline CDR1 is SGHTA and CDR2 FQGNSA. The CDR3 sequence: CASSLASRGVRVNEQFF. The CDR3 DNA sequence: TGTGCCAGCAGCTTAGCTTCCCGGGGGGTAAGAGTAAATGAGCAGTTCTTC.

CDR3 sequence (DNA): TGTGCCAGCATCCTAAGTCTAGGCAATCAGCCCCAGCATTTT. Amino acids: CASILSLGNQPQHF. The chain is built from TRBV28 and TRBJ1-5; D unclear. The CDR3 extends over 14 amino acids. Germline CDR1 is MDHEN and CDR2 is SYDVKM. V was pared by 7 bases and J by 2 bases, with 12 bases between. The variable domain in full, completed from reference TRBV28 and TRBJ1-5, reads DVKVTQSSRYLVKRTGEKVFLECVQDMDHENMFWYRQDPGLGLRLIYFSYDVKMKEKGDIPEGYSVSREKKERFSLILESASTNQTSMYLCASILSLGNQPQHFGDGTRLSIL.

The chain carries TRBV2 and TRBJ1-2; D not resolved. This CDR3 is 13 amino acids long. CDR1 and CDR2 from the germline V gene are SNHLY and FYNNEI. The ends were cut back, 2 bases at V and 8 bases at J, with 12 bases in the middle. CDR3 in amino acids: CASSENRQAGYTF. The DNA of the CDR3 is TGTGCCAGCAGTGAAAATCGCCAGGCAGGCTACACCTTC.

The rearrangement uses TRBV14 and TRBJ1-2; TRBD1 matches 7 bases. CDR1 is SGHDN, CDR2 FVKESK, per germline. The junction had 6 bases not matched to a gene; V was cut back by 0 bases and J by 5 bases. The CDR3 runs to 15 residues. CDR3 in DNA: TGTGCCAGCAGCCAAGACTACTCGACAGGGTATGGCTACACCTTC. Its translation is CASSQDYSTGYGYTF.